The source of this T cell receptor (beta chain) is a study of Ad26.COV2.S vaccination and SARS-CoV-2 variants. Treatment reported: about 20 received Ad26.COV2.S at low or high dose, single or two shots; 5 received placebo; per-sample allocation not given. At day 63 after the first vaccine or placebo injection, samples were drawn. Ad26.COV2.S expressed prefusion-stabilized spike from the original Wuhan strain. The V gene's germline CDR1 is SGDLS and CDR2 YYNGEE. V lost 6 bases and J lost 0, with 12 bases in between. The CDR3 has 14 residues. Concerning this clone: No antigen is known for it.

Data came from immunoSEQ multiplex PCR; TCRdb stores just in-frame clones and leaves some out. In the table there are hundreds of thousands of clones, roughly nine tenths of which are singletons. General study points: Relative to placebo recipients, vaccine recipients exhibited elevated spike-specific TCR breadth. Across vaccine and placebo recipients, the breadth of non-spike TCRs was similar.

Source: peripheral blood, taken in a trial of Ad26.COV2.S vaccine versus placebo. The receptor comes from a person between 18 and 65 years old who received the Ad26.COV2.S COVID-19 vaccine or a placebo. V and J are TRBV9 and TRBJ1-1; D gene unclear. The DNA of the CDR3 is TGTGCCAGCACACGTTCCCGGCTGAACACTGAAGCTTTCTTT. Protein product: CASTRSRLNTEAFF.